One sample yielded the 2 T cell receptor beta chains listed below, sequenced in a study of blood T cell repertoires in COVID-19. Profiling relied on immunoSEQ multiplex PCR, and the TCRdb table lists in-frame clones only, not all of them. The sample lists about 59,000 clones, around 67% occurring once. Sequenced sample: peripheral blood. The receptor source for this set is a woman in her forties or fifties with active or convalescent COVID-19.

As DNA, the CDR3 is TGCGCCAGCAGTGACGTTCCGGCCTACAGTTACAATCAGCCCCAGCATTTT. Encoded protein: CASSDVPAYSYNQPQHF. V usage is TRBV10-2 and J usage is TRBJ1-5; no reliable D call. The CDR3 covers 17 residues. V lost 3 bases and J 3 bases, leaving 18 bases between the germline ends. Germline V gives CDR1 WSHSY, CDR2 SAAADI.

This rearrangement joins TRBV10-3 to TRBJ1-6, with D perhaps TRBD1 (6 bases). CDR3 length equals 15 residues. Germline assignment: CDR1 ENHRY and CDR2 SYGVKD. Deletions cut 6 bases from V and 0 bases from J, with 9 bases between. CDR3 DNA sequence: TGTGCCATCAGAACAGGGAGCTCCTATAATTCACCCCTCCACTTT. It is translated as CAIRTGSSYNSPLHF.